What follows are 25 T cell receptor beta chains derived from one specimen sequenced in a study of beta chain features in type 1 diabetes. Sequenced material consisted of expressed TCRB transcripts (all of the isolated RNA was reverse transcribed). The repertoire was sequenced with immunoSEQ multiplex PCR; TCRdb's copy has only in-frame clones and lacks some. The sample shows 390,000 or so clones, more than 11% of them seen only once. The sequenced material came from naive CD4+ T cells from blood. The receptors shown here come from a man aged 25 to 45 in good health.

The rearrangement links TRBV7-8 to TRBJ2-7; D gene uncertain. Trimming pared 0 bases from V and 3 bases from J, leaving 12 bases between. Looked up from germline, CDR1 is SGHVS and CDR2 is FQNEAQ. The CDR3 runs 15 residues. The CDR3 nucleotides are TGTGCCAGCAGCTTAGCCGCGGCCCCAAACTACGAGCAGTACGTC. As protein: CASSLAAAPNYEQYV.

This clone has just a few counts. The chain is built from TRBV6-6 and TRBJ2-3; D ambiguous. CDR1 is MNHNY, CDR2 SVGAGI, per germline (reference sequence). The CDR3 sequence is 12 residues long. V gave up 5 bases and J gave up 4 bases, with 7 bases separating them. CDR3 sequence: CASSPNPDTQYF. The CDR3 nucleotides are TGTGCCAGCAGTCCGAACCCAGATACGCAGTATTTT.

The V gene is TRBV4-3, the J gene TRBJ1-5; 10 bases align to TRBD1. The CDR3 runs 15 residues. With 4 bases clipped from V and 2 bases from J, the junction kept 2 bases outside the gene matches. From germline, CDR1 is LGHNA and CDR2 YSLEER. The CDR3 here is CASSPGTGGNQPQHF. CDR3 DNA: TGCGCCAGCAGCCCAGGGACAGGGGGCAATCAGCCCCAGCATTTT.

This chain connects TRBV9 to TRBJ2-3, with 8 nucleotides matching TRBD2. The CDR3 is 15 amino acids. The V and J ends lost 2 bases and 4 bases, in that order; junction bases with no gene match: 6. Germline lookup yields CDR1 SGDLS and CDR2 YYNGEE. In nucleotides, the CDR3 is TGTGCCAGCAGCGTCGGGACTAGAGTCCCAGATACGCAGTATTTT. Its protein product is CASSVGTRVPDTQYF.

This clone was picked up one time. The chain has TRBV7-9 and TRBJ2-4, with 9 bases that match TRBD1. V shed 10 bases, J shed 7 bases, and the junction held 11 bases outside the gene matches. The CDR3 consists of 14 residues. Germline CDR1 and CDR2: SEHNR and FQNEAQ (reference sequence). The CDR3 region is CANSPRTGDNIQYF. DNA of the CDR3: TGTGCCAACTCCCCACGGACAGGGGACAACATTCAGTACTTC.

In its sample, this clone was seen a few times. V gene TRBV23-1 combines with J gene TRBJ2-5, with D perhaps TRBD2 (6 bases). TRBV23-1 is an open reading frame whose function is uncertain. The V end lost 3 bases, the J end lost 1 base, and 18 bases lay between the germline ends. There are 17 residues in the CDR3. The CDR3 nucleotides read TGCGCCAGCAGTCACCGGAGGGACCCTCGGAGCCAAGAGACCCAGTACTTC. Translating gives CASSHRRDPRSQETQYF.

Details on this clone: A read error may account for a junction end that differs from germline. The chain is built from TRBV7-4 and TRBJ2-7; D not certain. The CDR3 runs 12 residues. From germline, CDR1 is SGHVT and CDR2 SQSDAQ. The CDR3 sequence is CASSRAPSEADF. The CDR3 coding sequence is TGTGCCAGCAGCCGGGCCCCCAGCGAGGCCGACTTC.

This clone was detected only a few times. The chain combines TRBV6-7 with TRBJ2-7; D gene unclear. TRBV6-7 is flagged as an ORF with uncertain function. There are 15 residues in the CDR3. Trimming stripped 0 bases from V and 4 bases from J, with 13 bases between. The CDR3 coding sequence is TGTGCCAGCAGTTACTCTAGGACCGATGAATACGAGCAGTACGTC. It is translated as CASSYSRTDEYEQYV.

In this sample, this clone turned up a few times. The rearrangement joins TRBV19 to TRBJ1-1; perhaps TRBD1 as D (5 bases). Trimming removed 5 bases at V and 1 base at J, with 14 bases between. The CDR3 runs to 15 residues. Germline V CDR1 and CDR2: LNHDA, SQIVND (reference sequence). This CDR3 is CASSEPRVGNTEAFF. Written as DNA, the CDR3 is TGTGCCAGTAGTGAACCCAGGGTGGGGAACACTGAAGCTTTCTTT.

This clone was observed a few times. This chain links TRBV25-1 with TRBJ1-1; D perhaps matches TRBD1 (6 bases). The CDR3 spans 13 residues. With 7 bases removed from V and 4 bases from J, the gap between germline ends came to 13 bases. Germline values: CDR1 MGHDK, CDR2 SYGVNS. The CDR3 DNA follows: TGTGCCAGCAAACGTACAGGGAGCACTGAAGCTTTCTTT. Amino acids: CASKRTGSTEAFF.

The rearrangement uses TRBV7-9 and TRBJ2-7, with D hard to call. Germline CDR1 reads SEHNR; CDR2 reads FQNEAQ (reference sequence). The ends were cut back, 6 bases at V and 0 bases at J, with 9 bases in the middle. The CDR3 has 13 amino acids. The CDR3 bases are TGTGCCAGCAGTCCCGGACCCTCCTACGAGCAGTACTTC. Its translation is CASSPGPSYEQYF.

This clone came up a few times. The chain is built from TRBV28 and TRBJ2-5; D unresolved. The CDR3 consists of 14 residues. From germline, CDR1 is MDHEN and CDR2 SYDVKM. Trimming stripped 6 bases from V and 2 bases from J, with 13 bases between. CDR3 in amino acids: CASSARLGQETQYF. The CDR3 DNA is TGTGCCAGCAGCGCACGACTCGGGCAAGAGACCCAGTACTTC.

The chain links TRBV4-3 to TRBJ2-6; the D is unclear. Trimming shortened V by 1 base and J by 0 bases, and 13 bases separated the two germline ends. This CDR3 region has 18 residues. Germline-derived CDR1 and CDR2 are LGHNA and YSLEER. In DNA form, the CDR3 reads TGCGCCAGCAGCCAAGCTGCGTGGGTTCTCTCTGGGGCCAACGTCCTGACTTTC. This translates into CASSQAAWVLSGANVLTF.

Only a few counts were recorded for this clone. V usage is TRBV9 and J usage is TRBJ2-1; D unresolved. The CDR3 is 16 residues long. The V end lost 0 bases, the J end lost 2 bases, and 12 bases lay between the germline ends. Germline CDR1 is SGDLS and CDR2 is YYNGEE. Here the CDR3 DNA reads TGTGCCAGCAGCGTAGAGTTAGGGCGAGCCTACAATGAGCAGTTCTTC. Translated: CASSVELGRAYNEQFF.

This sequence joins TRBV7-2 and TRBJ1-1; D unclear. The CDR3 length is 13 residues. V was clipped by 6 bases and J by 1 base, with 9 bases between them. CDR1 is SGHTA, CDR2 FQGNSA, per germline. The CDR3 DNA follows: TGTGCCAGCAGTCCACATCCGAACACTGAAGCTTTCTTT. Protein sequence: CASSPHPNTEAFF.

The table lists this clone with a few counts. The chain joins TRBV29-1 to TRBJ2-2; D might be TRBD1 (6 bases). The length of the CDR3 is 13 residues. The germline gives CDR1 SQVTM, CDR2 ANQGSEA. Trimming left V 6 bases short and J 2 bases short, with 10 bases between. The CDR3 sequence is CSVDRSNTGELFF. The CDR3, as DNA: TGCAGCGTAGACAGGAGCAACACCGGGGAGCTGTTTTTT.

This clone was recorded a few times. The chain is built from TRBV7-2 and TRBJ2-3; 8 nucleotides line up with TRBD1. The CDR3 is 16 residues long. Germline assignment: CDR1 SGHTA and CDR2 FQGNSA. After removal of 5 bases from V and 3 bases from J, the junction contained 10 bases not matched to a gene. DNA for the CDR3: TGTGCCAGCAGCCGGATCGGGACAGGATCTACAGATACGCAGTATTTT. Its translation: CASSRIGTGSTDTQYF.

This clone was counted only a few times. V is TRBV18 and J is TRBJ2-1; D uncertain. Germline lookup yields CDR1 KGHSH and CDR2 LQKENI. Trimming cost V 3 bases and J 0 bases, with 9 bases left between them. The CDR3 runs to 15 residues. The CDR3 loop reads CASSPSHSSYNEQFF. In DNA form, the CDR3 reads TGTGCCAGCTCACCGAGCCATAGCTCCTACAATGAGCAGTTCTTC.

This clone has more than one count but fewer than ten. The genes are TRBV5-4 and TRBJ2-1; 10 bases fit TRBD2. The V gene's germline CDR1 is SGHNT and CDR2 YYREEE (reference sequence). J gave up 9 bases and V 0 bases, and 9 bases lay outside the gene matches. The CDR3 has 16 amino acids. The CDR3 loop is CASSLESGGVLGEQFF. CDR3 DNA: TGTGCCAGCAGCTTGGAAAGCGGGGGGGTGTTGGGTGAGCAGTTCTTC.

This clone has just a few counts. The gene calls are TRBV27 and TRBJ2-5; D is unclear. Trimming left V 7 bases short and J 7 bases short, with 19 bases between. The CDR3 has 14 residues. Germline CDR1 reads MNHEY; CDR2 reads SMNVEV (reference sequence). The CDR3 reads CASTPSGALGTQYF. For the CDR3, the DNA is TGTGCCAGCACTCCGTCGGGCGCGCTGGGGACCCAGTACTTC.

V usage is TRBV2 and J usage is TRBJ2-1; D gene ambiguous. CDR1 is SNHLY and CDR2 is FYNNEI in the germline V gene. This CDR3 is built from 11 residues. V shed 2 bases and J shed 5 bases, with 1 base lying between them. CDR3 coding DNA: TGTGCCAGCAGTGAAAACAATGAGCAGTTCTTC. Protein: CASSENNEQFF.

This clone showed up just a few times. This chain links TRBV14 with TRBJ2-1; possible D gene TRBD1, 5 bases. The CDR3 has 13 amino acids. Germline-derived CDR1 and CDR2 are SGHDN and FVKESK. Trimming removed 4 bases at V and 5 bases at J, with 9 bases between. In DNA, the CDR3 is TGTGCCAGCAGCCCCCAAGGGGACAATGAGCAGTTCTTC. Protein: CASSPQGDNEQFF.

CDR3 region: CASSRRAQGGTEAFF. CDR3 bases: TGTGCCAGCAGCCGCCGGGCACAGGGGGGCACTGAAGCTTTCTTT. The chain uses TRBV5-4 and TRBJ1-1; 8 bases map to TRBD1. The germline V gene has CDR1 SGHNT and CDR2 YYREEE (reference sequence). The CDR3 extends over 15 amino acids. The V and J ends lost 4 bases and 4 bases, in that order; junction bases with no gene match: 9.

The rearrangement joins TRBV18 to TRBJ2-3, with D perhaps assigned TRBD1 or TRBD2 (5 bases each). CDR3 size: 13 residues. Trimming removed 3 bases at V and 5 bases at J, with 9 bases between. Germline V lookup: CDR1 KGHSH, CDR2 LQKENI. CDR3 loop: CASSPEGLDTQYF. In DNA form, the CDR3 reads TGTGCCAGCTCACCTGAGGGGCTAGATACGCAGTATTTT.

The chain is built from TRBV7-6 and TRBJ2-7; 8 bases line up with TRBD1. Germline V gives CDR1 SGHVS, CDR2 FNYEAQ. V lost 5 bases to trimming and J lost 5 bases; unmatched junction nucleotides: 17. The CDR3 contains 17 residues. This chain's CDR3 is CASSQAAWARGLHEQYF. The CDR3 region has the DNA TGTGCCAGCAGCCAAGCTGCATGGGCCAGGGGGCTCCACGAGCAGTACTTC.